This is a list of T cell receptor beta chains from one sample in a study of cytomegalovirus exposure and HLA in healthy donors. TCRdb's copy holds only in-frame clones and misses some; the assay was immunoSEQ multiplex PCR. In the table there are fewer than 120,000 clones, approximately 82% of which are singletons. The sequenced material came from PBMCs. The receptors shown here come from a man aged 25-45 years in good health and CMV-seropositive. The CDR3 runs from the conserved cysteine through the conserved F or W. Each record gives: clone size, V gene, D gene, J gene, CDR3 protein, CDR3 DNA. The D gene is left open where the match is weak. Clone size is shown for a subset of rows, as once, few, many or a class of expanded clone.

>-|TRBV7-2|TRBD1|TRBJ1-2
CASSWGGQGRGGYTF
TGTGCCAGCAGCTGGGGGGGACAGGGGAGAGGTGGCTACACCTTC
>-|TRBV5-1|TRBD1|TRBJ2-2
CASSPQGAGGELFF
TGCGCCAGCAGCCCTCAGGGGGCGGGCGGGGAGCTGTTTTTT
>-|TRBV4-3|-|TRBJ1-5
CASSPLEGQPQHF
TGCGCCAGCAGCCCCCTAGAAGGTCAGCCCCAGCATTTT
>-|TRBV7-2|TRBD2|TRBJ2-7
CASMGPGLAGGEQYF
TGTGCCAGCATGGGACCGGGACTAGCGGGGGGCGAGCAGTACTTC
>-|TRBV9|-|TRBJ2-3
CASSVGVSGSTDTQYF
TGTGCCAGCAGCGTAGGGGTTAGCGGAAGCACAGATACGCAGTATTTT
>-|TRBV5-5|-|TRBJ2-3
CASSFLVSGDTQYF
TGTGCCAGCAGCTTTTTGGTATCCGGAGATACGCAGTATTTT
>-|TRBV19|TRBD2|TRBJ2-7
CASSPAGDYEQYF
TGTGCCAGTAGCCCAGCGGGAGATTACGAGCAGTACTTC
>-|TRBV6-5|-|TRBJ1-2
CASTPVEGYYGYTF
TGTGCCAGCACTCCAGTGGAGGGGTACTATGGCTACACCTTC
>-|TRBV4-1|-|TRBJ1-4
CASSQVLGQLNEKLFF
TGCGCCAGCAGCCAAGTTTTAGGACAGCTTAATGAAAAACTGTTTTTT
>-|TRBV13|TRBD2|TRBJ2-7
CASSSSGGANEQYF
TGTGCCAGCAGCTCTAGCGGGGGGGCCAACGAGCAGTACTTC
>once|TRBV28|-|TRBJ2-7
CASSLPSDYEQYF
TGTGCCAGCAGTCTCCCCTCAGACTACGAGCAGTACTTC
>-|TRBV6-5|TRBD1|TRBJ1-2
CASSSQGADYGYTF
TGTGCCAGCAGTTCCCAGGGGGCCGACTATGGCTACACCTTC
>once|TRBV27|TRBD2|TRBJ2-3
CASSLGPTGLAGTTDTQYF
TGTGCCAGCAGTTTGGGACCTACGGGACTAGCGGGAACGACAGATACGCAGTATTTT
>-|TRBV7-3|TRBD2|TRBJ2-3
CASSFTSGGIADTQYF
TGTGCCAGCAGCTTCACTAGCGGGGGGATCGCAGATACGCAGTATTTT
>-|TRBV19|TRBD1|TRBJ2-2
CASSIPGTGNTGELFF
TGTGCCAGTAGTATCCCCGGGACAGGTAACACCGGGGAGCTGTTTTTT
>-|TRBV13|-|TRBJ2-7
CASSSRGQSYEQYF
TGTGCCAGCAGCTCGAGAGGACAATCCTACGAGCAGTACTTC
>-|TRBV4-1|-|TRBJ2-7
CASSQEDITYEQYF
TGCGCCAGCAGCCAAGAGGACATTACCTACGAGCAGTACTTC
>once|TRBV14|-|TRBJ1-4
CASSQGGGKLFF
TGTGCCAGCAGCCAAGGAGGGGGAAAACTGTTTTTT
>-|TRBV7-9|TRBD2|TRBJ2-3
CASSFGQRGFLGDTQYF
TGTGCCAGCAGCTTTGGCCAGCGGGGGTTTCTTGGAGATACGCAGTATTTT
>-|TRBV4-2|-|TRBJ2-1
CASSSDPSSYNEQFF
TGTGCCAGCAGCTCCGACCCTAGCTCCTACAATGAGCAGTTCTTC
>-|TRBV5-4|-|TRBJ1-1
CASSFGRELNTEAFF
TGTGCCAGCAGCTTCGGACGGGAATTGAACACTGAAGCTTTCTTT
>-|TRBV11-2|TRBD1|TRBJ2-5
CASSAQVQGAQKKTQYF
TGTGCCAGCAGCGCACAGGTGCAGGGGGCGCAGAAAAAGACCCAGTACTTC
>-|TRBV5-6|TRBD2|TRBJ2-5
CASSLGVAGGETQYF
TGTGCCAGCAGCTTGGGGGTGGCGGGGGGAGAGACCCAGTACTTC
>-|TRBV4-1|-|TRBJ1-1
CASSHTPGRGLKAEAFF
TGCGCCAGCAGCCACACCCCTGGGAGAGGGCTGAAGGCTGAAGCTTTCTTT
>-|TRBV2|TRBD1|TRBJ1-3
CASSPSGGGNTIYF
TGTGCCAGCAGCCCCTCAGGGGGAGGAAACACCATATATTTT
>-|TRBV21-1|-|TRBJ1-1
CASSLAGTGNTEAFF
TGTGCCAGCAGCTTAGCCGGGACAGGGAACACTGAAGCTTTCTTT
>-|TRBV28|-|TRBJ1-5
CASSSLYQPQHF
TGTGCCAGCAGTTCCCTATATCAGCCCCAGCATTTT
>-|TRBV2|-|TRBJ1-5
CASSGTYSNQPQHF
TGTGCCAGCAGTGGGACTTATAGCAATCAGCCCCAGCATTTT
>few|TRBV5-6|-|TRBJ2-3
CASSLYGEGVDTQYF
TGTGCCAGCAGCTTGTATGGGGAAGGGGTAGATACGCAGTATTTT